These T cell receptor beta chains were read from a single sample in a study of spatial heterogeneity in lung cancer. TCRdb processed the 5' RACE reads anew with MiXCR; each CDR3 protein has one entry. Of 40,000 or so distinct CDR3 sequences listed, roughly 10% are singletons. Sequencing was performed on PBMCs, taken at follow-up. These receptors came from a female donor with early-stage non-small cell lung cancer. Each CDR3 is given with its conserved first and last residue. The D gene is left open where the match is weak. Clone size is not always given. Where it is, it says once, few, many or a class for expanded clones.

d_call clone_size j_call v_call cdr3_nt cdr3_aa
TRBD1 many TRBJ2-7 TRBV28 TGTGCCAGCAGAACAGGGGGCTACGAGCAGTACTTC CASRTGGYEQYF
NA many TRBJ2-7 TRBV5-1 TGCGCCAGCAGCTTGCTACCGTTCGGCGAGCAGTACTTC CASSLLPFGEQYF
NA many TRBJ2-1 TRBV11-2 TGTGCCAGCAGCTTAGGAGGACCAGGGAATGAGCAGTTCTTC CASSLGGPGNEQFF
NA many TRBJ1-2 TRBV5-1 TGCGCCAGCAGCTTGGAAACAGCCACCTATGGCTACACCTTC CASSLETATYGYTF
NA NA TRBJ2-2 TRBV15 TGTGCCACCAGCCTAGCTGCTCGCACCGGGGAGCTGTTTTTT CATSLAARTGELFF
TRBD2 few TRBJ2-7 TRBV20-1 TGCAGTGCTGGACCACTAGCGGGGAGCTACGAGCAGTACTTC CSAGPLAGSYEQYF
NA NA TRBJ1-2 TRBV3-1 TGTGCCAGCAGCCAGGGAGGACAGTCGAGTGGCTACACCTTC CASSQGGQSSGYTF
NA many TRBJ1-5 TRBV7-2 TGTGCCAGCAGCTTTTCCCGACAGAACAATCAGCCCCAGCATTTT CASSFSRQNNQPQHF
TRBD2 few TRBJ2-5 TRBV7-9 TGTGCCAGCAGCTTCAATAGCGGGGAGAAAACGTACCAAGAGACCCAGTACTTC CASSFNSGEKTYQETQYF
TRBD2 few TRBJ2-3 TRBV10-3 TGTGCCATCTCCCCTGGGGAGGGGAGTAGCACAGATACGCAGTATTTT CAISPGEGSSTDTQYF
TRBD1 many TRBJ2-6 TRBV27 TGTGCCAGCAGTCCAGGGGGCAGTTCCTGGTCTTTC CASSPGGSSWSF
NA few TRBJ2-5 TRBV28 TGTGCCAGCAGTTTACCGATCCAAACGGAGACCCAGTACTTC CASSLPIQTETQYF
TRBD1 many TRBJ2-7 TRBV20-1 TGCAGTGCTAAAGGACAGGGGTTGACCTACGAGCAGTACTTC CSAKGQGLTYEQYF
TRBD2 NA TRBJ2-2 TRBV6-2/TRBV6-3 TGTGCCAGCACCAATCGGCCTAGCGGGAGTACCGGGGAGCTGTTTTTT CASTNRPSGSTGELFF
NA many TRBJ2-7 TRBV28 TGTGCCAGTGGGGGGCGGTCCTACGAGCAGTACTTC CASGGRSYEQYF
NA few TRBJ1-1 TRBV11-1 TGTGCCAGCAGCCGTACGGATTCGAACACTGAAGCTTTCTTT CASSRTDSNTEAFF
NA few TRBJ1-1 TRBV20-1 TGCAGTGCTAGAAAAAACACTGAAGCTTTCTTT CSARKNTEAFF
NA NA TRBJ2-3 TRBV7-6 TGTGCCAGCAGCTTAAATCCCGGGGGAAACACAGATACGCAGTATTTT CASSLNPGGNTDTQYF
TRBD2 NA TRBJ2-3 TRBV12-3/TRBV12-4 TGTGCCAGCAGTTGGACTAGCGGGAGAGGGGGGCTCACAGATACGCAGTATTTT CASSWTSGRGGLTDTQYF
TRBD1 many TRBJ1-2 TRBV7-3 TGTGCCAGCAGCTTAACAGGGGGCCACTATGGCTACACCTTC CASSLTGGHYGYTF